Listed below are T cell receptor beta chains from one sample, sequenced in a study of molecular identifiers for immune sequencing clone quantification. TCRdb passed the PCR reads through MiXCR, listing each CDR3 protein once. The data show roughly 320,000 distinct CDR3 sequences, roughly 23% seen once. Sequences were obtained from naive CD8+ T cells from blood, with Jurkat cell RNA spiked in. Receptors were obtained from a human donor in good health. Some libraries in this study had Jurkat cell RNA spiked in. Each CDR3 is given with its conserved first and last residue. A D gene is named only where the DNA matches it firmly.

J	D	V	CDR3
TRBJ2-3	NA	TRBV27	CASSFWGEADTQYF
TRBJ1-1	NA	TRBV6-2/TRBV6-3	CASSYASGTSEAFF
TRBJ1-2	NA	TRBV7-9	CASSDELTTAPNYGYTF
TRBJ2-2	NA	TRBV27	CASSPQRVRNTGELFF
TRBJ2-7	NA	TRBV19	CASSISEGSEQYF
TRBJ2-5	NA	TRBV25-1	CASSAPGNGEETQYF
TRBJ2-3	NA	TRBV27	CASSRFPDTQYF
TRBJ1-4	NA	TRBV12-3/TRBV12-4	CASSLEGGAPNEKLFF
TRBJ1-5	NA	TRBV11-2	CASSLDANQPQHF
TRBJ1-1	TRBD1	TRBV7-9	CASSAGTGRGTEAFF
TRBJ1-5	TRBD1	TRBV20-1	CSAPTGTGGVEGYQPQHF
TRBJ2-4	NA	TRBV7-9	CASSPEDLSEYF
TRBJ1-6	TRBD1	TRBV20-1	CSARDSGTASFNSPLHF
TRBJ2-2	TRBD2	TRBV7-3	CASSLTPSGPTGELFF
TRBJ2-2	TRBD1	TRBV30	CAWSPGQGITGELFF
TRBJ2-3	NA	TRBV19	CASSIDGAGTTDTQYF
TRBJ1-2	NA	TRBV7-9	CASSLGPTNYGYTF
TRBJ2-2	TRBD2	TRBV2	CASAPTSGSLYTGELFF
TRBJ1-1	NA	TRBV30	CAWSPGREAFF
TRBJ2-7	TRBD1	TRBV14	CASSQLGTGGYEQYF
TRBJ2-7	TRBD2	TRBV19	CASSIELAASYEQYF
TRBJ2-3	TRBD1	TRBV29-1	CSVRTGLADTQYF
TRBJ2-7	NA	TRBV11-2	CASSLVPDSYEQYF
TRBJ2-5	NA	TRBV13	CASSSTETQYF